This T cell receptor beta chain was sequenced in a study of blood T cell repertoires in COVID-19. Study summary: Nucleic acid was either cDNA or gDNA, and it came from T cells, B-cell-depleted T cells, or PBMCs.

Adults between about 18 and 89 years of age took part from more than 20 US areas. Recovered status in Cohort 3 required two negative PCRs, clearance, or symptom resolution. Generated by immunoSEQ multiplex PCR, the TCRdb table keeps only in-frame clones and is missing some. The table includes around 290,000 clones, approximately 90% detected once. V was clipped by 3 bases and J by 6 bases, with 16 bases between them. This CDR3 has 14 residues. The germline V gene has CDR1 SGHNT and CDR2 YYREEE (reference sequence). Sequenced material: PBMCs or T cells enriched from blood (not recorded which). The sequence was collected from a woman aged 25 to 39 who had recovered from COVID-19. This chain connects TRBV5-4 to TRBJ2-7; a weak D match, TRBD2 (5 bases). The DNA for the CDR3 is TGTGCCAGCAGCTCTAAATTGGCCCGGGGCGAGCAGTACTTC. This gives the protein CASSSKLARGEQYF.